This T cell receptor beta chain was sequenced during a study of blood T cell repertoires in COVID-19. Study in general: Sites across the United States, Italy and Spain contributed samples from acute and convalescent COVID-19. Nucleic acid was either cDNA or gDNA, and it came from T cells, B-cell-depleted T cells, or PBMCs.

Sequencing was performed with immunoSEQ multiplex PCR; in TCRdb, only in-frame clones are kept and a portion is missing. In the table there are roughly 250,000 clones, around four fifths of which are singletons. Germline CDR1 SGHVS, CDR2 FQNEAQ. CDR3 size: 16 residues. Trimming took 1 base from V and 4 from J, leaving 16 bases between them. Input material: peripheral blood. The V call is TRBV7-8, the J call TRBJ1-1, with a possible D match to TRBD1 (5 bases). This TCR came from a woman between 40 and 50 years old with active or convalescent COVID-19. CDR3: CASSLVGAGVPTEAFF. CDR3 DNA: TGTGCCAGCAGCTTAGTTGGGGCGGGAGTGCCCACTGAAGCTTTCTTT.